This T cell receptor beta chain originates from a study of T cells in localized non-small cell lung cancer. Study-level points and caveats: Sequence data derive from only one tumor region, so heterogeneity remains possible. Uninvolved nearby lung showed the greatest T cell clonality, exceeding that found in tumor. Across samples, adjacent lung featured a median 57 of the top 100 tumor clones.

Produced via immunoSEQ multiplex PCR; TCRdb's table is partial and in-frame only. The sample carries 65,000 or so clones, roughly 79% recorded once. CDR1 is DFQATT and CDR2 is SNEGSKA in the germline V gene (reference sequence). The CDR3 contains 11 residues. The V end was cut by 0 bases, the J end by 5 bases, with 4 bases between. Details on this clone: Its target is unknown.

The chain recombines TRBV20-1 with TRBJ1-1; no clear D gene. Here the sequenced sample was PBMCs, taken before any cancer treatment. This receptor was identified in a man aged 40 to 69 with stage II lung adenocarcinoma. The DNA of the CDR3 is TGCAGTGCTAGAGACGAGACTGAAGCTTTCTTT. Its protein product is CSARDETEAFF.